This TCR beta chain appears in the sequencing data of a study of cytomegalovirus exposure and HLA in healthy donors. Study results and caveats: The productive fraction for most TCR beta V segments was about 87% or about 30% in an earlier analysis.

About this clone: Antigen: not known.

PCR used 60 Vbeta primers and 13 Jbeta primers. The table came from immunoSEQ multiplex PCR; TCRdb's copy has only in-frame clones and leaves some out. The table includes roughly 200,000 clones, over 65% detected once. This CDR3 has 16 amino acids. Trimming at V came to 2 bases and at J to 3 bases, leaving 2 bases not matched to a gene. In germline, CDR1 is MDHEN, CDR2 SYDVKM. The V and J genes are TRBV28 and TRBJ1-4; 11 bases map to TRBD1. This clonotype originated in an older woman in good health and CMV-seropositive. Sequenced: PBMCs. CDR3 in DNA: TGTGCCAGCAGTTTAGGGACAGGGGGAGCTAATGAAAAACTGTTTTTT. The encoded protein is CASSLGTGGANEKLFF.